Below, 8 T cell receptor beta chains from the same sample are listed, as sequenced in a study of vaccination and CD4 T cells after COVID-19 (dated by TCRdb to between 2021 and 2024). Library preparation employed PCR. The listed sequencing device is Illumina iSeq 100. At the Johns Hopkins FTIC core, DNA from the cultured CD4+ T cells underwent TCR sequencing with the Oncomine TCR Beta short-read assay. Using fastp trimming at Q25 and MiXCR clonotype assembly, TCRdb reanalyzed the public sequencing data and kept in-frame beta chains. Each CDR3 protein gets just one entry, which takes the most common genes and DNA from the rows behind it. For this sample the table gives some 9,700 distinct CDR3 sequences, of which around three fifths were detected only once. Less than 30% of the sample is held by the ten biggest clonotypes. Antigen specificity for these receptors is unknown. Taken with the paper, the label for treatment or condition translates to: approximately nine-day PBMC culture with coronavirus spike peptide pools or control peptides (ViraFEST assay). CD4+ T cells from unexposed donors were collected before the COVID-19 pandemic (2011-2018).

The sequencing sample was made of CD4+ T cells from blood, cultured in vitro. The source is a human donor in good health.

To note about this clonotype: One junction end disagrees with the germline gene, perhaps due to a read error. J is TRBJ2-2 and V is TRBV2, with a tentative D call TRBD2 (6 bases). CDR1 and CDR2 from the germline V gene are SNHLY and FYNNEI. The CDR3 is 13 amino acids. CDR3 amino acids: CASSIGAGGELFF. In nucleotides, the CDR3 is TGTGCCAGCAGCATAGGGGCGGGCGGGGAACTGTTTTTT.

This clonotype was recorded once. The chain combines TRBV5-1 with TRBJ2-1, with a weak D call TRBD1 (6 bases). V was shortened by 5 bases and J by 10 bases, with 13 bases between the two germline ends. Germline values: CDR1 SGHRS, CDR2 YFSETQ. This CDR3 region has 12 residues. The CDR3 sequence: CASSFDRFEQFF. In DNA form, the CDR3 reads TGCGCCAGCAGTTTCGACAGGTTCGAGCAGTTCTTC.

This chain links TRBV19 with TRBJ1-1; the D gene is possibly TRBD1 (5 bases). Trimming shortened V by 1 base and J by 5 bases, and 17 bases separated the two germline ends. Per germline, CDR1 LNHDA and CDR2 SQIVND (reference sequence). CDR3 length: 16 amino acids. The CDR3 here is CASSIAATAGGTEAFF. Here the CDR3 DNA reads TGTGCCAGTAGTATAGCAGCGACAGCGGGGGGTACTGAAGCTTTCTTT.

The rearrangement uses TRBV27 and TRBJ1-1; no reliable D call. V lost 7 bases and J 4 bases, leaving 7 bases between the germline ends. Germline loops: CDR1 MNHEY, CDR2 SMNVEV (reference sequence). The CDR3 is 11 amino acids. The CDR3 loop reads CASTSRTEAFF. The CDR3, as DNA: TGTGCCAGCACTTCTCGCACTGAAGCTTTCTTT.

The chain links TRBV7-6 to TRBJ1-2; 9 bases line up with TRBD1. Trimming took 0 bases from V and 3 from J; bases not matched to a gene: 2. The CDR3 totals 15 residues. Germline V CDR1 and CDR2: SGHVS, FNYEAQ. Here the CDR3 DNA reads TGTGCCAGCAGCTTAGCGGGGGACAGGGACTATGGCTACACCTTC. As protein: CASSLAGDRDYGYTF.

The chain carries TRBV6-4 and TRBJ1-2; 9 bases agree with TRBD1. Germline CDR1 MRHNA, CDR2 SNTAGT. The J segment lost 4 bases and the V segment lost 10 bases, leaving 10 bases of the junction unmatched. This CDR3 has 14 amino acids. The CDR3 loop reads CATSQTGGPYGYTF. The DNA for the CDR3 is TGTGCCACCTCCCAGACAGGGGGTCCCTATGGCTACACCTTC.

This clonotype has more than one count but fewer than ten. The V call is TRBV19, the J call TRBJ2-1; 11 bases align to TRBD2. From germline, CDR1 is LNHDA and CDR2 SQIVND (reference sequence). After removal of 3 bases from V and 9 bases from J, the junction contained 4 bases not matched to a gene. The CDR3 is 14 amino acids. This chain's CDR3 is CASSMPGTSGEQFF. The CDR3, as DNA: TGTGCCAGTAGTATGCCCGGGACTAGCGGTGAGCAGTTCTTC.

The sample holds a few counts of this clonotype. CDR3 DNA sequence: TGTGCCAGCAGGCGTGGAACTAATGGCTACACCTTC. Amino acids: CASRRGTNGYTF. The V gene is TRBV12-3 or TRBV12-4, the J gene TRBJ1-2; D uncertain. This CDR3 has 12 amino acids. The ends were cut back, 6 bases at V and 6 bases at J, with 11 bases in the middle.